This T cell receptor beta chain was captured in a study of PD-L1 blockade in urothelial cancer. Study-wide context: Bladder-origin urothelial cancer in males covered about 85% of the roughly 29 patients. At 3 weeks after treatment start (second dose) and again at 6 weeks, blood was analyzed.

Synthetic TCR analog templates were added to each PCR reaction. The method was immunoSEQ multiplex PCR; TCRdb's version includes in-frame clones alone and lacks a portion of them. Of 30,000 to 50,000 clones in the sample, 80% to 90% were seen once. This clone has just a few counts. The V gene's germline CDR1 is SGHRS and CDR2 YFSETQ. The V and J ends lost 0 bases and 6 bases, in that order; junction bases with no gene match: 3. CDR3 length equals 15 residues. This clonotype was obtained from a man in his fifties or sixties with urothelial cancer. The chain joins TRBV5-1 to TRBJ2-7; 13 positions agree with TRBD2. The material was PBMCs, obtained around atezolizumab (anti-PD-L1) treatment. The CDR3 sequence: CASSLELAGGSEQYF. The DNA of the CDR3 is TGCGCCAGCAGCTTGGAACTAGCGGGAGGGAGCGAGCAGTACTTC.